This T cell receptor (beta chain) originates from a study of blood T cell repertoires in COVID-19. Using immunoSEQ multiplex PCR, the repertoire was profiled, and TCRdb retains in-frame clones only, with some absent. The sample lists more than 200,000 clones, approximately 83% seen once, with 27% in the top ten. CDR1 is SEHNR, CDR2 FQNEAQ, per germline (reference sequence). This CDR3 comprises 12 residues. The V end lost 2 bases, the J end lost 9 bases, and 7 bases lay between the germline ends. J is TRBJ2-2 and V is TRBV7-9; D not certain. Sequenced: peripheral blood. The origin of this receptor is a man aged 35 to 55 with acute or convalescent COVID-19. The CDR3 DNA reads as TGTGCCAGCAGCTTAAGTAGCAGGGAGCTGTTTTTT. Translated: CASSLSSRELFF.